This TCR beta chain was found in a study of shared clonotypes between healthy human individuals. Across the study: Aged between 18 and 49, the donors were two women and a few men.

CD8 cells regarded as naive lacked CD45RO, were positively chosen for CCR7, and omitted terminally differentiated effector memory CD45RA+ cells. This CDR3 spans 15 amino acids. Per the germline V gene, CDR1 is SEHNR and CDR2 is FQNEAQ (reference sequence). With 5 bases removed from V and 2 bases from J, the gap between germline ends came to 16 bases. TCRdb's table, derived via immunoSEQ multiplex PCR, lists solely in-frame clones and lacks some. Of about 2.2 million clones listed, about 93% were seen once; the top ten hold under 2%. This TCR came from a man aged 18 to 35 in good health. Some clones in this sample may be carry-over from other donors' samples. Material: naive CD8+ T cells from PBMCs. The J gene is TRBJ2-7, the V gene TRBV7-9; the D gene is possibly TRBD1 (6 bases). The CDR3 DNA is TGTGCCAGCAGCCTTGTCGAAACAGGGCCCTACGAGCAGTACTTC. Translating gives CASSLVETGPYEQYF.